The T cell receptor beta chain under discussion was sequenced for a study of T-cell reconstitution after alpha-beta-depleted transplantation in children (dated by TCRdb to between 2015 and 2016). Concerning the study at large: Using TCR repertoire profiling, the study followed T-cell immune reconstitution in a quantitative way in children after TCRalphabeta/CD19-depleted allogeneic hematopoietic cell transplantation.

This clonotype showed up many times. No antigen is known for it. There are no base qualities to consult, and no much larger clone falls within one base. The method was PCR. The sample was run on an Illumina HiSeq 2500. To normalize quantification of the TCRbeta repertoire, the TCR libraries were built with molecular barcoding that relied on unique molecular identifiers. TCRdb reprocessed the public reads (quality trimming at Q25 with fastp, clone calling with MiXCR) and kept in-frame beta chains. Rows are unified per CDR3 protein, each entry keeping the most common DNA and genes. This sample comprises roughly 100,000 distinct CDR3 sequences, roughly 8% of them detected only once. Of the sample, approximately 6.6% falls within the top ten clones. The CDR3 runs 14 amino acids, cysteine and phenylalanine included. The CDR3 DNA has 42 bases and is translated from base 1. The junction carries 15 bases between V and J, which are trimmed by 5 bases and 6 bases respectively. The germline V gene specifies SGHDT as CDR1 and YYEEEE as CDR2.

This clonotype was sampled from a human donor who donated a stem cell graft to a child with congenital amegakaryocytic thrombocytopenia. The chain is assembled from TRBV5-6 and TRBJ1-5; the D gene is perhaps TRBD1, on 5 matching bases. The sequencing here drew on PBMCs from the stem cell graft donor, taken from the stem cell graft. The CDR3 region: CASSVGGTGQPQHF. The nucleotide sequence is TGTGCCAGCAGTGTGGGGGGGACGGGTCAGCCCCAGCATTTT.